The 11 T cell receptor beta chains below all came from one sample that was sequenced in a study of blood T cell repertoires in COVID-19. Sequenced by immunoSEQ multiplex PCR; TCRdb stores in-frame clones only, minus some. The sample consists of about 150,000 clones, 80% to 90% of them appearing once. Sequencing was performed on peripheral blood. Every receptor here comes from a woman over 75 with COVID-19, enrolled during active disease.

The gene calls are TRBV27 and TRBJ2-1; 9 bases line up with TRBD2. With 5 bases clipped from V and 5 bases from J, the junction kept 7 bases outside the gene matches. Per germline, CDR1 MNHEY and CDR2 SMNVEV (reference sequence). The CDR3 is 15 residues long. The CDR3 loop reads CASSKPGLAHNEQFF. CDR3 bases: TGTGCCAGCAGTAAACCGGGACTAGCCCACAATGAGCAGTTCTTC.

The chain carries TRBV10-3 and TRBJ2-7; 8 bases are a match to TRBD2. The germline V gene encodes CDR1 ENHRY and CDR2 SYGVKD. V dropped 6 bases and J dropped 4; count of bases not matched to a gene: 8. The CDR3 consists of 14 residues. CDR3 DNA sequence: TGTGCCATCAGCGGGGGGGGCGGGAGGTACGAGCAGTACTTC. This gives the protein CAISGGGGRYEQYF.

The count of this clone is one. The gene calls are TRBV11-2 and TRBJ2-3; 13 positions agree with TRBD2. This CDR3 has 14 residues. CDR1 is SGHAT, CDR2 FQNNGV, per germline. V lost 5 bases and J lost 4; bases outside the gene matches: 0. Here the CDR3 DNA reads TGTGCCAGCAGCGGACTAGCGGGAGCAGATACGCAGTATTTT. Translated, it gives CASSGLAGADTQYF.

The chain carries TRBV7-2 and TRBJ2-7; TRBD1 aligns across 7 bases. Germline CDR1 SGHTA, CDR2 FQGNSA. The length of the CDR3 is 15 residues. Losses at the gene ends were 5 bases for V and 4 bases for J; bases not matched to a gene: 11. The CDR3 spells CASSAPGQFAYEQYF. CDR3 nucleotide sequence: TGTGCCAGCAGCGCACCGGGACAGTTTGCTTACGAGCAGTACTTC.

In nucleotides, the CDR3 is TGTGCCAGTAGTTGGGGGGTCCCCCCCTCTAACTATGGCTACACCTTC. This sequence encodes CASSWGVPPSNYGYTF. This chain uses TRBV19 with TRBJ1-2, with a weak D call TRBD1 (5 bases). This CDR3 region has 16 residues. Trimming cost V 5 bases and J 0 bases, with 16 bases left between them. The germline gives CDR1 LNHDA, CDR2 SQIVND (reference sequence).

The J gene is TRBJ2-7, the V gene TRBV5-1, with TRBD1 matching over 9 bases. Trimming at V came to 4 bases and at J to 3 bases, leaving 8 bases not matched to a gene. Germline loops: CDR1 SGHRS, CDR2 YFSETQ. The CDR3 loop spans 15 amino acids. In DNA form, the CDR3 reads TGCGCCAGCAGCGCAACAGGGGGCGACCGCTACGAGCAGTACTTC. This gives the protein CASSATGGDRYEQYF.

The V gene is TRBV19, the J gene TRBJ1-6, with TRBD1 matching 9 bases. The CDR3 sequence is 13 residues long. Germline V lookup: CDR1 LNHDA, CDR2 SQIVND (reference sequence). Trimming at V came to 7 bases and at J to 7 bases, leaving 2 bases not matched to a gene. CDR3 DNA: TGTGCCAGTATAGACAGGGGGAATTCACCCCTCCACTTT. This encodes CASIDRGNSPLHF.

The genes are TRBV4-1 and TRBJ2-3; 7 nucleotides agree with TRBD2. Per germline, CDR1 MGHRA and CDR2 YSYEKL. There are 17 residues in the CDR3. Losses at the gene ends were 0 bases for V and 0 bases for J; bases not matched to a gene: 6. The CDR3 region has the DNA TGCGCCAGCAGCCAAGATCGGCTAGCGGCTAGCACAGATACGCAGTATTTT. It encodes CASSQDRLAASTDTQYF.

As DNA, the CDR3 is TGCGCCAGCAGCCGGATAGGACAGGGCAAAGGATACACCATATATTTT. Amino acid sequence: CASSRIGQGKGYTIYF. The chain carries TRBV4-1 and TRBJ1-3; 8 bases map to TRBD1. CDR3 length: 16 residues. The germline CDR1 and CDR2 sequences are MGHRA and YSYEKL. The J segment lost 8 bases and the V segment lost 4 bases, leaving 13 bases of the junction unmatched.

J is TRBJ2-1 and V is TRBV3-1 (or the pseudogene TRBV3-2), with 7 bases matching TRBD2. This CDR3 contains 14 residues. The ends lost 5 bases at V and 11 bases at J; junction bases unmatched: 12. Germline assignment: CDR1 LGHDT and CDR2 YNNKEL (reference sequence). This chain's CDR3 is CASSSQRLARQQFF. CDR3 nucleotides: TGTGCCAGCAGCTCCCAGAGACTAGCCCGACAGCAGTTCTTC.

This chain joins TRBV7-2 and TRBJ1-2, with TRBD1 identical over 7 bases. Germline V lookup: CDR1 SGHTA, CDR2 FQGNSA. J lost 8 bases, V lost 5 bases, and 14 bases had no gene match. CDR3 size: 15 residues. The CDR3 bases are TGTGCCAGCAGCCAAGGATTACAGGGGTTGGGGGGCTACACCTTC. As protein: CASSQGLQGLGGYTF.